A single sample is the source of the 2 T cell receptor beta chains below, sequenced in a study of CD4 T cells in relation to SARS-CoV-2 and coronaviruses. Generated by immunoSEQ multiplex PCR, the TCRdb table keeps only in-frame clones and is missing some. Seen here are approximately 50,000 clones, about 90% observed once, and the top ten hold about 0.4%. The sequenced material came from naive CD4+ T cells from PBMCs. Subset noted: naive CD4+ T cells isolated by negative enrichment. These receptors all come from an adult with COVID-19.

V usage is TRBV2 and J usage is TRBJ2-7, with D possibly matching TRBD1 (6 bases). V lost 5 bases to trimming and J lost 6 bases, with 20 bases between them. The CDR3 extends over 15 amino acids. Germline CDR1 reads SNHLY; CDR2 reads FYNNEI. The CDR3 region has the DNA TGTGCCAGCAGTTTACATTGGGCAGGGGTCGGCGAGCAGTACTTC. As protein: CASSLHWAGVGEQYF.

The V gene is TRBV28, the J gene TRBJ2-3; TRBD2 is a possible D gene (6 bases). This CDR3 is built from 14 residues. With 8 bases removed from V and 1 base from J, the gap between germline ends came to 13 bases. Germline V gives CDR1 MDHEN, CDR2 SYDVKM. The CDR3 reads CASLGWGGTDTQYF. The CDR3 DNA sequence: TGTGCCAGCCTTGGTTGGGGGGGCACAGATACGCAGTATTTT.